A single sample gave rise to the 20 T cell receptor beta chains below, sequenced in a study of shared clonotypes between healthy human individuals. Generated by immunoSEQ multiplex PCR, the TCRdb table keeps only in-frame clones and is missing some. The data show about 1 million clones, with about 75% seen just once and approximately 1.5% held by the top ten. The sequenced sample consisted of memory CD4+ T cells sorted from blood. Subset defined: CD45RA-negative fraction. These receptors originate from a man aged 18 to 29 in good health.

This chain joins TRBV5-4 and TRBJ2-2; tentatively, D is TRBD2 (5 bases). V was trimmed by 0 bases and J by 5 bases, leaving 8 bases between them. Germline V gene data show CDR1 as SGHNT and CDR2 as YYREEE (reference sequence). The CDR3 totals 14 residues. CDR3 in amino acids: CASSLVGVTGELFF. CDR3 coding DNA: TGTGCCAGCAGCTTGGTCGGGGTAACCGGGGAGCTGTTTTTT.

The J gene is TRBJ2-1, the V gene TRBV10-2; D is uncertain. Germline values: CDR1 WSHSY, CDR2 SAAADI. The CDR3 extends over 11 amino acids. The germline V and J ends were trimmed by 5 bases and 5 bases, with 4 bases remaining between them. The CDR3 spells CASSQHNEQFF. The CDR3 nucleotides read TGCGCCAGCAGTCAACACAATGAGCAGTTCTTC.

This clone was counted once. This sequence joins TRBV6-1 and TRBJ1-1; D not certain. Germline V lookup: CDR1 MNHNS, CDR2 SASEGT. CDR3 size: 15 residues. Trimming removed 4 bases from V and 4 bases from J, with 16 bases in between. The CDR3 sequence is CASSANPSLLTEAFF. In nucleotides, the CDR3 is TGTGCCAGCAGTGCCAATCCCAGCCTCCTCACTGAAGCTTTCTTT.

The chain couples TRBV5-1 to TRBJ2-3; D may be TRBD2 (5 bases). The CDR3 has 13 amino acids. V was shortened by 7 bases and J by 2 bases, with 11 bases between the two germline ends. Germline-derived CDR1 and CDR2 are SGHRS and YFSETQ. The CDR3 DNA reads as TGCGCCAGCCGGGGTGGATTCACAGATACGCAGTATTTT. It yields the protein CASRGGFTDTQYF.

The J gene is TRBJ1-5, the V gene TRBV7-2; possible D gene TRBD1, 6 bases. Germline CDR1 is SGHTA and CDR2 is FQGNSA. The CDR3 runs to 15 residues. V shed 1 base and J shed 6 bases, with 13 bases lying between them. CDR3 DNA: TGTGCCAGCAGCTTAGTTCAGGGGTCGGGTCAGCCCCAGCATTTT. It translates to CASSLVQGSGQPQHF. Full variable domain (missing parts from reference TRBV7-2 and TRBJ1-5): GAGVSQSPSNKVTEKGKDVELRCDPISGHTALYWYRQSLGQGLEFLIYFQGNSAPDKSGLPSDRFSAERTGGSVSTLTIQRTQQEDSAVYLCASSLVQGSGQPQHFGDGTRLSIL.

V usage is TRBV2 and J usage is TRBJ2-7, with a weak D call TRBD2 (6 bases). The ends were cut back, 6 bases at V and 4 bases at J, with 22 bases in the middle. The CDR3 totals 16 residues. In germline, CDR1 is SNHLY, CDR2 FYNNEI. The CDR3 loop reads CASSEKQTSRSYEQYF. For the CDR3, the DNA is TGTGCCAGCAGCGAAAAGCAGACTAGTAGATCTTACGAGCAGTACTTC.

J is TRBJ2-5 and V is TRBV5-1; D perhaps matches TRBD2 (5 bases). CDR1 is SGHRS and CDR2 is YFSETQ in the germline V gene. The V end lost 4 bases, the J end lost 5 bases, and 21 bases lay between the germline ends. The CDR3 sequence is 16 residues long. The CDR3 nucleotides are TGCGCCAGCAGCCCCACCACTAAGCCCGGGGTGGAGACCCAGTACTTC. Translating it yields CASSPTTKPGVETQYF.

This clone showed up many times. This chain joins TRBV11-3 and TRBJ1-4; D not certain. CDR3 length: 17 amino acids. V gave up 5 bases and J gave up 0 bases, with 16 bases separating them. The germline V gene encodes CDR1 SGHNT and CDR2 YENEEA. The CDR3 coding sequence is TGTGCCAGCAGCGCCGCTAAGACGGCCGCAACTAATGAAAAACTGTTTTTT. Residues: CASSAAKTAATNEKLFF. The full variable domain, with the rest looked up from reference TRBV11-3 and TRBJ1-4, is EAGVVQSPRYKIIEKKQPVAFWCNPISGHNTLYWYLQNLGQGPELLIRYENEEAVDDSQLPKDRFSAERLKGVDSTLKIQPAELGDSAVYLCASSAAKTAATNEKLFFGSGTQLSVL.

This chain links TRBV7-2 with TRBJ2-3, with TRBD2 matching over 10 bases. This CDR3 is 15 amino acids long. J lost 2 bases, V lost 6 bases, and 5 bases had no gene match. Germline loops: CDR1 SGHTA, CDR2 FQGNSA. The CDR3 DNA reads TGTGCCAGCAGGAAAGCGGGAGGGTACACAGATACGCAGTATTTT. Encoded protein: CASRKAGGYTDTQYF.

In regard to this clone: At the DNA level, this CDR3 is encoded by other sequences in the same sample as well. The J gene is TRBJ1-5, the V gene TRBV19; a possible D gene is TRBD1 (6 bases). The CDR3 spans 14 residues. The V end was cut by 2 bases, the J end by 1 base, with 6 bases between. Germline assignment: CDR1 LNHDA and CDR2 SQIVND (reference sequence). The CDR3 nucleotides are TGTGCCAGTAGTATAACAGGGAGCAATCAGCCCCAGCATTTT. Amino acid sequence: CASSITGSNQPQHF.

The CDR3 loop reads CASSLEAWNTEAFF. CDR3 sequence (DNA): TGTGCCAGCAGCTTAGAGGCCTGGAACACTGAAGCTTTCTTT. This chain connects TRBV7-9 to TRBJ1-1; D ambiguous. The CDR3 runs 14 residues. CDR1 and CDR2 (germline): SEHNR, FQNEAQ (reference sequence). V was shortened by 1 base and J by 1 base, with 7 bases between the two germline ends.

CDR3 sequence reads: CASSPDVYGYTF. CDR3 coding DNA: TGTGCCAGCAGTCCAGACGTTTATGGCTACACCTTC. The J gene is TRBJ1-2, the V gene TRBV6-1; D uncertain. The CDR3 contains 12 residues. The germline gives CDR1 MNHNS, CDR2 SASEGT. Trimming stripped 5 bases from V and 5 bases from J, with 9 bases between.

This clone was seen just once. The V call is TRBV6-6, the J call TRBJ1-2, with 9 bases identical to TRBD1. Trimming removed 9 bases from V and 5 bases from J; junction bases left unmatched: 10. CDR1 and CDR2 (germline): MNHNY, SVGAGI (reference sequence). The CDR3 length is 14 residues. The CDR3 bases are TGTGCCAGTGGGACAGGGTTCCCTTGGTATGGCTACACCTTC. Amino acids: CASGTGFPWYGYTF.

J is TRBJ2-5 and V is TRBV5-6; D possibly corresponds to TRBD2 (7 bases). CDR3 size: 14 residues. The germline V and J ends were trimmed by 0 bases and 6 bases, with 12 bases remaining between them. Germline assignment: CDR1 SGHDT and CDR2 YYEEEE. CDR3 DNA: TGTGCCAGCAGCTTGGCGGGGGGCTGGCAGACCCAGTACTTC. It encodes CASSLAGGWQTQYF. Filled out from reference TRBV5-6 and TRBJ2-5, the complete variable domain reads DAGVTQSPTHLIKTRGQQVTLRCSPKSGHDTVSWYQQALGQGPQFIFQYYEEEERQRGNFPDRFSGHQFPNYSSELNVNALLLGDSALYLCASSLAGGWQTQYFGPGTRLLVL.

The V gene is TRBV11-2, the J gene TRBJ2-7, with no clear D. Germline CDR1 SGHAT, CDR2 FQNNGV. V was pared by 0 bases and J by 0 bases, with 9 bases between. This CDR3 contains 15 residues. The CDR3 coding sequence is TGTGCCAGCAGCTTAGATGAAACCTACTCCTACGAGCAGTACTTC. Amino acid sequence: CASSLDETYSYEQYF. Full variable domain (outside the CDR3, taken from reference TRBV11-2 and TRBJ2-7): EAGVAQSPRYKIIEKRQSVAFWCNPISGHATLYWYQQILGQGPKLLIQFQNNGVVDDSQLPKDRFSAERLKGVDSTLKIQPAKLEDSAVYLCASSLDETYSYEQYFGPGTRLTVT.

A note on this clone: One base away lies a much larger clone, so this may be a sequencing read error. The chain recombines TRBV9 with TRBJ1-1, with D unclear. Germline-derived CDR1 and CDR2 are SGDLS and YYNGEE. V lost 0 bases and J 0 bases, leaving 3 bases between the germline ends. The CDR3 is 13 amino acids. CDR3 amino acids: CASSVGMNTEAFF. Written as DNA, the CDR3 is TGTGCCAGCAGCGTAGGCATGAACACTGAAGCTTTCTTT.

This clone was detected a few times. The chain's CDR3 is CASIATGELFF. CDR3 bases: TGTGCCAGCATCGCAACCGGGGAGCTGTTTTTT. V gene TRBV28 combines with J gene TRBJ2-2; no reliable D call. Trimming took 7 bases from V and 5 from J, leaving 5 bases between them. This CDR3 contains 11 residues. Germline V CDR1 and CDR2: MDHEN, SYDVKM.

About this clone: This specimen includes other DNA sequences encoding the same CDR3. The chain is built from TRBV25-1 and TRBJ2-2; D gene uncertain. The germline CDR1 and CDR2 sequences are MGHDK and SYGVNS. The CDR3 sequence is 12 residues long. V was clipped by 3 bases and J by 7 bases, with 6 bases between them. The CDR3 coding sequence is TGTGCCAGCAGTGAGAATAGCGGGGAGCTGTTTTTT. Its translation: CASSENSGELFF.

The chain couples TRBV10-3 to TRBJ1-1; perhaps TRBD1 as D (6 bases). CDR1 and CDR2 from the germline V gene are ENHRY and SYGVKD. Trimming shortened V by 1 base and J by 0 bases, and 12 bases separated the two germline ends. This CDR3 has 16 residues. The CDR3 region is CAISEYGGAVNTEAFF. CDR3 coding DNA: TGTGCCATCAGTGAGTACGGGGGGGCGGTGAACACTGAAGCTTTCTTT.

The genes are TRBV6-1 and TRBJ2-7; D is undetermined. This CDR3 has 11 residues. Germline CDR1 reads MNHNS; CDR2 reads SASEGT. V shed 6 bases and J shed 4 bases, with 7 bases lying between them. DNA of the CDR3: TGTGCCAGCAGGGAAACTTACGAGCAGTACTTC. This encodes CASRETYEQYF.